Reported below is one TCR beta chain. Only in-frame clones appear in the TCRdb table, and some are missing; sequencing was by immunoSEQ multiplex PCR. Seen here are roughly 520,000 clones, approximately 95% observed once, and the top ten hold approximately 0.06%. This specimen belongs to a study of shared clonotypes between healthy human individuals. Per germline, CDR1 SQVTM and CDR2 ANQGSEA. V dropped 1 base and J dropped 8 bases, with 17 bases sitting between them. The CDR3 loop spans 14 amino acids. V gene TRBV29-1 combines with J gene TRBJ1-1, with TRBD1 as a possible D gene (6 bases). This TCR was sampled from a woman younger than 45 in good health. The sequenced sample was naive CD4+ T cells sorted from blood. Subset given: CD45RA+ positively selected. The CDR3 loop is CSVEVQQGMAEAFF. CDR3 bases: TGCAGCGTTGAAGTCCAACAGGGCATGGCCGAAGCTTTCTTT.